This T cell receptor (beta chain) originates from a study of vaccination and CD4 T cells after COVID-19. Study overall: Six males and four females, two of them Hispanic, were enrolled as convalescents.

The study's findings and limits: Relatively few convalescent patients were studied; early post-infection timepoints were not included.

Regarding treatment: roughly ten-day PBMC culture with coronavirus spike peptide pools or control peptides (ViraFEST assay). Each well received some 2.2 million PBMCs, cultured with around 10 IU/ml IL-2 and roughly 10 ug/ml peptide pools. Of note for this clonotype: The antigen remains unidentified.

The Oncomine TCR Beta short-read assay generated sequence data from the DNA of cultured CD4+ T cells. TCRdb passed the PCR reads through MiXCR, listing each CDR3 protein once. This sample has fewer than 20,000 distinct CDR3 sequences, with around 50% found just once. Germline CDR1 reads SEHNR; CDR2 reads FQNEAQ (reference sequence). V lost 4 bases to trimming and J lost 8 bases; unmatched junction nucleotides: 9. This CDR3 spans 15 amino acids. The sample taken for sequencing was CD4+ T cells from blood, cultured in vitro. The source of this sequence is a human donor who had recovered from COVID-19. V is TRBV7-9 and J is TRBJ2-1; TRBD2 matches at 9 bases. CDR3 sequence reads: CASSSLAGHSDEQFF. As DNA, the CDR3 is TGTGCCAGCAGCTCCCTAGCGGGACATTCGGATGAGCAGTTCTTC.